This TCR beta chain was sequenced for a study of human T cells and chemical hapten exposure (dated by TCRdb to the early 2020s). Study-level background: For sensitization, 2% DPC in acetone was applied to an approximately 2 cm by approximately 2 cm area of upper inner arm skin. This study followed changes in the peripheral blood TCR repertoire in vivo during primary and secondary sensitization of alopecia patients to the hapten diphenylcyclopropenone (DPC). For TCR sequencing, blood came from about 29 alopecia patients at anywhere from one to four time points (pre-sensitization, 2, 6 and 24 weeks). The libraries were sequenced as a pool, and the TCR yield per sample differed mostly because of small variations in library volumes within the pool. Blood was sampled from patients pre-sensitization (week 0) and at 2, 6 and about 24 weeks after DPC sensitization. Most of the patients in the cohort were female, and the cohort covered alopecia areata with under or over 50% scalp involvement, alopecia totalis and alopecia universalis. Patients additionally received weekly therapeutic DPC doses to the scalp throughout the approximately 24-week study period. Patch tests used Finn chambers with 0.01% DPC on the upper back, scored after 6 days by International Contact Dermatitis Research Group standards.

V is reduced by 0 bases and J by 1 base, leaving a spacing of 12 bases between them. Reading from cysteine to phenylalanine, the CDR3 counts 17 amino acids. Solely the CDR3 DNA is kept, with 51 bases framed from the first base. Based on the germline V gene, the CDR1 and CDR2 sequences are SGHAT and FQNNGV. Of note for this clonotype: Its antigen is not yet known. No base quality information exists; no much larger clone differs at one position.

The research as a whole found: Expanded TCRs formed significantly more large CDR3 similarity clusters than pre-sensitization or healthy control sets, consistent with antigen-driven responses. After repeated subsampling, the strength of the expansion versus patch-test correlation and the threshold at which it became significant changed. A positive correlation was found between the number of PT1 expanded TCRs and patch test score, with significance reached at thresholds 8, 16 and 32 but not 4. Alopecia, a presumed autoimmune disease, was present in all patients, so the immune response of the patients might differ from that of healthy individuals. No change with DPC sensitization was found in the number of TCRs above 1 in 1000 frequency, and no evidence of global repertoire structure alterations was found.

Library construction relied on RACE. Sequencing used a NextSeq 500. During library preparation, unique molecular identifiers were attached to individual cDNA molecules so that TCRs could be counted in a quantitative, reproducible way. For every blood RNA sample, sequencing covered both the TCR alpha and TCR beta chains. The authors' analysis ran thus. The median number of TCRs per sample was 90,000 to 100,000, ranging from 23,224 to 690,600. V, J and CDR3 annotation of the TCR reads was performed with the Decombinator software suite. Every sample was subsampled to the same number of TCRs (28,000) for the PS versus PT1 abundance plots. TCRs were defined as expanded if absent before sensitization and observed at least eight times at the 2-week time point. In-frame beta chains were kept once TCRdb had trimmed the public reads at Q25 with fastp and called clones with MiXCR. Entries are consolidated by CDR3 protein sequence, retaining the most common genes and DNA. The V and J calls and clone size come from TCRdb's table, not from the authors' own analysis. Across this sample there are 100,000 or so distinct CDR3 sequences, with about 11% seen only once. Together, the top ten hold approximately 2.2% of the sample.

What the time point label conveys for this sample: patch test 1, 2 weeks after DPC sensitization. Sample treatment or condition, as interpreted from the label and publication: therapeutic diphenylcyclopropenone sensitization with weekly scalp DPC. Blood at each patch-test visit was drawn before the patch test was applied. Patients were considered eligible if aged 18 to 70, diagnosed with alopecia and deemed suitable for DPC therapy, and patients were excluded if pregnant. Unfractionated whole blood was collected in Tempus Blood RNA tubes, and total RNA was extracted from that blood. The sequence is built from TRBV11-2 and TRBJ2-2; possibly the D gene is TRBD2, per 5 matching bases. This TCR was recovered from a man aged 35 to 55 with alopecia areata. Some clones in this sample may be carry-over from other donors' samples. Sequenced here: whole blood, sampled in connection with sensitization to the hapten diphenylcyclopropenone (DPC). The nucleotide sequence reads as follows: TGTGCCAGCAGCTTAGAATTCCAAAGCGGGAACACCGGGGAGCTGTTTTTT. This gives the protein CASSLEFQSGNTGELFF.